This T cell receptor beta chain originates from a study of cytotoxic CD8 clonotypes in ibrutinib-treated CLL. At the level of the study: There were over nine relapsed/refractory patients and about 14 treatment-naive patients, and roughly 18 were IGHV unmutated.

Findings and caveats of the study: Higher circulating CD8+ T-cell counts strongly accompanied higher baseline clonality, above age-matched healthy donors.

Concerning this clone itself: Antigen: not known.

For TCR beta libraries, roughly 2 micrograms of genomic DNA were obtained from cryopreserved PBMCs. Assay used: immunoSEQ multiplex PCR; TCRdb lists only in-frame clones, some missing. The data contain 300,000 to 400,000 clones, over 55% of them singletons. Sample: PBMCs, taken after 36 months of ibrutinib treatment. The source is a human donor with chronic lymphocytic leukemia.

CDR3 sequence reads: CASSYLGYTEAFF. Written as DNA, the CDR3 is TGTGCCAGCAGTTACCTCGGGTACACTGAAGCTTTCTTT. This chain uses TRBV6-5 with TRBJ1-1; no definite D call. Germline lookup yields CDR1 MNHEY and CDR2 SVGAGI. The V end was cut by 2 bases, the J end by 3 bases, with 7 bases between. The CDR3 spans 13 residues.